This TCR beta chain was found in a study of PD-1 blockade in classical Hodgkin lymphoma. With respect to this clone: What it binds is unknown.

Overall study results and limits: Reported findings placed baseline TCR diversity lower in newly diagnosed patients (compared with healthy donors).

Using immunoSEQ multiplex PCR, the repertoire was profiled, and TCRdb retains in-frame clones only, with some absent. The sample includes 29,000 or so clones, about two thirds seen only once; the top ten take roughly 3.5%. Relapse after autologous stem cell transplantation occurred in every patient, and brentuximab vedotin exposure varied. Material: peripheral blood mononuclear cells (PBMCs), obtained before the second cycle of nivolumab. The TCR was taken from a human donor with classical Hodgkin lymphoma.

CDR3 sequence: CSVRVGDGYTF. The CDR3 bases are TGCAGTGTTAGGGTTGGCGATGGCTACACCTTC. This sequence joins TRBV20-1 and TRBJ1-2; D gene ambiguous. Germline CDR1 DFQATT, CDR2 SNEGSKA (reference sequence). V was cut by 7 bases and J by 6 bases, with 12 bases left in between. This CDR3 is built from 11 residues.